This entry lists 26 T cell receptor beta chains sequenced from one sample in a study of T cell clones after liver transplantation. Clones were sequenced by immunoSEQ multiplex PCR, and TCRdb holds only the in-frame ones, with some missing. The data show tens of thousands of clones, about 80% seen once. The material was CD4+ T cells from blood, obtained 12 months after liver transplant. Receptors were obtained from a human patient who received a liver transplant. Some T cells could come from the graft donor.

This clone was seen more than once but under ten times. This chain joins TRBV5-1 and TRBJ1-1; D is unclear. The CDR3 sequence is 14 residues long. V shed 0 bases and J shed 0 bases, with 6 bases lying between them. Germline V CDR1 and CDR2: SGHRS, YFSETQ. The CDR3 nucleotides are TGCGCCAGCAGCTTGGAACGGTTGAACACTGAAGCTTTCTTT. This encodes CASSLERLNTEAFF.

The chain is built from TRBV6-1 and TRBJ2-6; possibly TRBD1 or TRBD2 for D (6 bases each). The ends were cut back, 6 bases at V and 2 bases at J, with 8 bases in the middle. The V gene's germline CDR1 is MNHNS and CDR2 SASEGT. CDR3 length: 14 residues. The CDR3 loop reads CASREGAGANVLTF. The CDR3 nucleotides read TGTGCCAGCAGGGAGGGGGCTGGGGCCAACGTCCTGACTTTC.

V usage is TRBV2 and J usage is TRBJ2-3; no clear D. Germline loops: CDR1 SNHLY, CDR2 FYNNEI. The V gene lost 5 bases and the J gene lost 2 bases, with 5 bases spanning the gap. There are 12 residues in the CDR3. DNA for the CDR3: TGTGCCAGCAGTTTCTACACAGATACGCAGTATTTT. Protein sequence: CASSFYTDTQYF. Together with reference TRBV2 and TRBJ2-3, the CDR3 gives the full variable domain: EPEVTQTPSHQVTQMGQEVILRCVPISNHLYFYWYRQILGQKVEFLVSFYNNEISEKSEIFDDQFSVERPDGSNFTLKIRSTKLEDSAMYFCASSFYTDTQYFGPGTRLTVL.

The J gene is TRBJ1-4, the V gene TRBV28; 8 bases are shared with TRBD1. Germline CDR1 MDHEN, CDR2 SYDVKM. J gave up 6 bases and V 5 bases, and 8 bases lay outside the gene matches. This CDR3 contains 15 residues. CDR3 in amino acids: CASSRQGKGDEKLFF. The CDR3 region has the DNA TGTGCCAGCAGTCGACAGGGGAAGGGCGATGAAAAACTGTTTTTT.

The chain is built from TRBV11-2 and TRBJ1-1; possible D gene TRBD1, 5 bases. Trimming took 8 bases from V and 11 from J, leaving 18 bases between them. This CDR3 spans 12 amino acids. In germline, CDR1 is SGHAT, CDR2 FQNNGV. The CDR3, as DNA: TGTGCCAGCTCGAAGAGGGAGGGGCGGGCTTTCTTT. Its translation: CASSKREGRAFF.

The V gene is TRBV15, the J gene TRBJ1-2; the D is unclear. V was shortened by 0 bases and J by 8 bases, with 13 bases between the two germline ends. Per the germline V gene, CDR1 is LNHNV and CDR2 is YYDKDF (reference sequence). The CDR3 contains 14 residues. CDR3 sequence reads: CATSRENLMGGYTF. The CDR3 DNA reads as TGTGCCACCAGCAGAGAGAACCTCATGGGAGGCTACACCTTC.

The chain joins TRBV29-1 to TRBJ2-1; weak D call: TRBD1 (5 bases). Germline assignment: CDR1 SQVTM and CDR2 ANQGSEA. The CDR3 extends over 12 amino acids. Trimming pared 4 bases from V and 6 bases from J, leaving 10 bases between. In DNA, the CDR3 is TGCAGCGTTGGTCAGGGCGCCAATGAGCAGTTCTTC. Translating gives CSVGQGANEQFF.

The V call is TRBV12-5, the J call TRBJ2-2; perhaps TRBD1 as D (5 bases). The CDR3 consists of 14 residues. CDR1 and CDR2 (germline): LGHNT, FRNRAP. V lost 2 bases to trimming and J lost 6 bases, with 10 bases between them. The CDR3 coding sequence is TGTGCTAGTGGTTTGACAGGCTCTCCCGGGGAGCTGTTTTTT. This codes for CASGLTGSPGELFF.

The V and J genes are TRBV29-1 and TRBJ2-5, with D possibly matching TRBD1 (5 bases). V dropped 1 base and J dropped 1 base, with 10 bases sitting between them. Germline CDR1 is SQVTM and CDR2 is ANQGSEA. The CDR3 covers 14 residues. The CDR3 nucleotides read TGCAGCGTTGAAGGCAGGGCCCCCCAAGAGACCCAGTACTTC. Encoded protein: CSVEGRAPQETQYF.

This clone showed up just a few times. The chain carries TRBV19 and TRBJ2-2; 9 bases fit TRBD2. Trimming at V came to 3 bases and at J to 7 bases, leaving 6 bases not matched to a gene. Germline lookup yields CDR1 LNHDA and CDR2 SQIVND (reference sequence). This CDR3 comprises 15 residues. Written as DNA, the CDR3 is TGTGCCAGTAGTATGAGCGGGGGGCGAGGCGGGGAGCTGTTTTTT. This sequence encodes CASSMSGGRGGELFF.

In DNA, the CDR3 is TGTGCCAGCAATATCGCAGGGGATGGCTACACCTTC. Its protein is CASNIAGDGYTF. The chain carries TRBV5-4 and TRBJ1-2; tentative D call: TRBD1 (6 bases). CDR3 length equals 12 residues. The germline gives CDR1 SGHNT, CDR2 YYREEE (reference sequence). V shed 6 bases and J shed 6 bases, with 12 bases lying between them.

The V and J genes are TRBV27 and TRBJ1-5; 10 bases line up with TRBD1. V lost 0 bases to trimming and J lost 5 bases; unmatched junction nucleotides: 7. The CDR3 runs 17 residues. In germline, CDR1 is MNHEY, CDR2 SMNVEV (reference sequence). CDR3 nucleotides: TGTGCCAGCAGTTTATCGCGTCTCGGGACAGGGGATCAGCCCCAGCATTTT. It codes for CASSLSRLGTGDQPQHF.

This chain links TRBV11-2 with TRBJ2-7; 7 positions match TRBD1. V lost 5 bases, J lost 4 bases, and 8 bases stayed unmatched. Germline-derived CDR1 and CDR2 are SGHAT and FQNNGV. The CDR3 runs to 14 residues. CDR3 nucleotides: TGTGCCAGCAGCCCCCAGGGACAGTTTTACGAGCAGTACTTC. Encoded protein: CASSPQGQFYEQYF. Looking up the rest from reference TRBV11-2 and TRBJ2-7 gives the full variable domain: EAGVAQSPRYKIIEKRQSVAFWCNPISGHATLYWYQQILGQGPKLLIQFQNNGVVDDSQLPKDRFSAERLKGVDSTLKIQPAKLEDSAVYLCASSPQGQFYEQYFGPGTRLTVT.

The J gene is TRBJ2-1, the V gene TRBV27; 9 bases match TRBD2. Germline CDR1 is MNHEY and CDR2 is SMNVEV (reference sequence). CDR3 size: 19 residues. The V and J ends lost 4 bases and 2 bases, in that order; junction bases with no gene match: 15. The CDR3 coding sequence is TGTGCCAGCAGTTCCCCCCGGGCGGGAGGGCCCGGAGCCTACAATGAGCAGTTCTTC. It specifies CASSSPRAGGPGAYNEQFF.

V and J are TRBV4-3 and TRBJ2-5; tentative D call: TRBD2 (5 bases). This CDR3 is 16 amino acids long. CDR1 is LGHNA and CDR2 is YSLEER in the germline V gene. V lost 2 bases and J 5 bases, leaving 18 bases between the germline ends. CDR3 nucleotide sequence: TGCGCCAGCAGCCAAAGGGCAGGCGGAGGAGCGGAGACCCAGTACTTC. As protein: CASSQRAGGGAETQYF.

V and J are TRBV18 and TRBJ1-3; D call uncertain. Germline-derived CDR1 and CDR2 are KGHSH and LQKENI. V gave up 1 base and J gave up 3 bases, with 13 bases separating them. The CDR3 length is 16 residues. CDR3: CASSPQSRLDGNTIYF. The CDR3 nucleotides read TGTGCCAGCTCACCACAGTCCAGGTTGGATGGAAACACCATATATTTT.

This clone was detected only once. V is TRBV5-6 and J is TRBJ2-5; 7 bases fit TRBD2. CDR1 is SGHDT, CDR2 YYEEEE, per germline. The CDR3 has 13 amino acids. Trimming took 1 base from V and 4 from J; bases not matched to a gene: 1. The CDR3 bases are TGTGCCAGCAGCTTGCCTAGCGGAGAGACCCAGTACTTC. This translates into CASSLPSGETQYF.

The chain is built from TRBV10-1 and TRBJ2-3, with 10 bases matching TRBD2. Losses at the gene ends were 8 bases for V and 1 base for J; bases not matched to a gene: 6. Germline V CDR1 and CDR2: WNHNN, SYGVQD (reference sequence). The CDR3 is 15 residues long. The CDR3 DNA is TGCGCCAGCGGCTACGGACTAGCGGGCACAGATACGCAGTATTTT. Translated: CASGYGLAGTDTQYF.

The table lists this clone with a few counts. CDR3 residues: CATSDRARSYTF. DNA of the CDR3: TGTGCCACTTCGGACAGGGCCCGTTCCTACACCTTC. The rearrangement uses TRBV5-4 and TRBJ1-2; 8 nucleotides agree with TRBD1. J lost 10 bases, V lost 9 bases, and 11 bases had no gene match. The CDR3 is 12 residues long. Germline assignment: CDR1 SGHNT and CDR2 YYREEE (reference sequence).

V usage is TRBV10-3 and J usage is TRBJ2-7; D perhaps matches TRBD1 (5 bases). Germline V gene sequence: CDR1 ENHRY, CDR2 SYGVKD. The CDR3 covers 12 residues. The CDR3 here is CATGIFHYEQYF. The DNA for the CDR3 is TGTGCTACAGGTATCTTTCACTACGAGCAGTACTTC.

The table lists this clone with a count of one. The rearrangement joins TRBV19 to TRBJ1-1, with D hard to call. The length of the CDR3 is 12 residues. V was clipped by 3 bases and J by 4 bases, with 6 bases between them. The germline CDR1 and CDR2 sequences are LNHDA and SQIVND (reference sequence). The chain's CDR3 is CASSIRSTEAFF. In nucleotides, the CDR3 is TGTGCCAGTAGTATCAGGTCCACTGAAGCTTTCTTT.

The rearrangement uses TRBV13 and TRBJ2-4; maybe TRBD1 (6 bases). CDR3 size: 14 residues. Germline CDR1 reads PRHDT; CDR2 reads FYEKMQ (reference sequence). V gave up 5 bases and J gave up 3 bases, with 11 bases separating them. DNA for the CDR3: TGTGCCAGCAGCATGGGACACCTCAAAAACATTCAGTACTTC. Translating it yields CASSMGHLKNIQYF.

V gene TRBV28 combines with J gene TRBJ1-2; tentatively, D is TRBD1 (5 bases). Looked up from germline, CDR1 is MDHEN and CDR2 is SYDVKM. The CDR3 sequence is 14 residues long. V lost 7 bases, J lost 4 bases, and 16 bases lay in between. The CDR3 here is CASTPGGGLYGYTF. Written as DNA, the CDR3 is TGTGCCAGCACCCCGGGCGGGGGACTCTATGGCTACACCTTC.

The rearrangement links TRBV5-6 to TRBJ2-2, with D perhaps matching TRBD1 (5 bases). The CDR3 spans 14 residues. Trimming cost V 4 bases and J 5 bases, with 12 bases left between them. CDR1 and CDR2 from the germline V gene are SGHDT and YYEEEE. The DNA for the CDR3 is TGTGCCAGCAGCCCTTTAGACAGTACCGGGGAGCTGTTTTTT. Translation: CASSPLDSTGELFF.

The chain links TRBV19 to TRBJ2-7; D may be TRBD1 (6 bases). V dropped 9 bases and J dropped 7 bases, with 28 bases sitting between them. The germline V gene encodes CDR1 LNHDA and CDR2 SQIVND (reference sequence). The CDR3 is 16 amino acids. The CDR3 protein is CASSSYMSGVYPEQYF. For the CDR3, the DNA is TGTGCCAGCTCCTCCTACATGTCAGGGGTCTACCCTGAGCAGTACTTC.

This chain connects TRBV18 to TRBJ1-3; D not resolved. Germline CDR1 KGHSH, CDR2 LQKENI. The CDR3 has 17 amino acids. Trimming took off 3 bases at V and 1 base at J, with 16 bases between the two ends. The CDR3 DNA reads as TGTGCCAGCTCACCGCAAGGACGCGTCAGTTCTGGAAACACCATATATTTT. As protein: CASSPQGRVSSGNTIYF.